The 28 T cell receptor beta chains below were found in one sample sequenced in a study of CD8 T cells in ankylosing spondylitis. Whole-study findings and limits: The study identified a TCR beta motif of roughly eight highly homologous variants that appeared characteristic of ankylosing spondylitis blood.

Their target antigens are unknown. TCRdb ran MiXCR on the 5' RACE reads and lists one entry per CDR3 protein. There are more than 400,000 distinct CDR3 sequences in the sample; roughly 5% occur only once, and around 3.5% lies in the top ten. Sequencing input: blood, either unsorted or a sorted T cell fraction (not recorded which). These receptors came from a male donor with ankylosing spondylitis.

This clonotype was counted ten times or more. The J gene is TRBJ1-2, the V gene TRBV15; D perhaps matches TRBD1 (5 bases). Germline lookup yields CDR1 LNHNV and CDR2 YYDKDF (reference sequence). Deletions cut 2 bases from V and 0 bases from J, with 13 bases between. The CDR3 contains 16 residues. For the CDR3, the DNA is TGTGCCACCAGCAGACTCCCACAGGATCCTAACTATGGCTACACCTTC. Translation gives CATSRLPQDPNYGYTF.

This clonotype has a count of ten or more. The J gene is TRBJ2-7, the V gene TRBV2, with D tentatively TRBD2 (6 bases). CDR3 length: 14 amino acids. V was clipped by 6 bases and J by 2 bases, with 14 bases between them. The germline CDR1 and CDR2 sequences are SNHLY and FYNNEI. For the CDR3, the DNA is TGTGCCAGCAGCGCCGGGACTCAAACCTACGAGCAGTACTTC. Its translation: CASSAGTQTYEQYF.

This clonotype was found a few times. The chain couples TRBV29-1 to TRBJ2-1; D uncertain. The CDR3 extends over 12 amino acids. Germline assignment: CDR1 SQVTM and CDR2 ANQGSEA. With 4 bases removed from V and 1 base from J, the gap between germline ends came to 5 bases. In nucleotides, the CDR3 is TGCAGCGTTGGAGGTTCCTACAATGAGCAGTTCTTC. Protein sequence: CSVGGSYNEQFF.

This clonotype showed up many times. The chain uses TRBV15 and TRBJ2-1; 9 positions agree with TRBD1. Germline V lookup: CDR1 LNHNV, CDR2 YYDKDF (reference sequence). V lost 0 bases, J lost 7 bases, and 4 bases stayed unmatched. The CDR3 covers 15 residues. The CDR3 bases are TGTGCCACCAGCAGAGACGGACAGGGGTGGAATGAGCAGTTCTTC. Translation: CATSRDGQGWNEQFF.

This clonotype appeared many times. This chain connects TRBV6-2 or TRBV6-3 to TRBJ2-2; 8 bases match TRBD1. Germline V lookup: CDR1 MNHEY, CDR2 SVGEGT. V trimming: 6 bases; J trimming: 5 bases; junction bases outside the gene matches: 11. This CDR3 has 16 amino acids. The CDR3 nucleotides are TGTGCCAGCAGCCACCTCTTGGACAGGGTAACCGGGGAGCTGTTTTTT. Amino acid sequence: CASSHLLDRVTGELFF.

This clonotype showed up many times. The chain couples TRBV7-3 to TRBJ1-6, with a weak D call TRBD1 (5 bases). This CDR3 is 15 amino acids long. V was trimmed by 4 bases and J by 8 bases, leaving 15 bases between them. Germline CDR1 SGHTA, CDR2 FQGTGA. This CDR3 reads CASSSQGAGDSPLHF. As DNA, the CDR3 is TGTGCCAGCAGCTCACAAGGGGCCGGGGATTCACCCCTCCACTTT. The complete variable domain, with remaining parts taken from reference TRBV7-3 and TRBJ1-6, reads GAGVSQTPSNKVTEKGKYVELRCDPISGHTALYWYRQSLGQGPEFLIYFQGTGAADDSGLPNDRFFAVRPEGSVSTLKIQRTERGDSAVYLCASSSQGAGDSPLHFGNGTRLTVT.

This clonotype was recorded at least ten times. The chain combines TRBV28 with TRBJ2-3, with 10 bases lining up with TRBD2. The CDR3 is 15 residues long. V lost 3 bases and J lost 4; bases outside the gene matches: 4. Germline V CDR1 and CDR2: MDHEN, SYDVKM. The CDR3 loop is CASSFVGTSADTQYF. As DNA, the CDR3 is TGTGCCAGCAGTTTCGTGGGGACTAGCGCAGATACGCAGTATTTT.

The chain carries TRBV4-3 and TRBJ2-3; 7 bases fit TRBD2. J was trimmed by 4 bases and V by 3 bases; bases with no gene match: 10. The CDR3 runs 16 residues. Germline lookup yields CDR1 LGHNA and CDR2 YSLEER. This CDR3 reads CASSQELAREADTQYF. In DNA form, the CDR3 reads TGCGCCAGCAGCCAGGAACTAGCGAGGGAGGCAGATACGCAGTATTTT.

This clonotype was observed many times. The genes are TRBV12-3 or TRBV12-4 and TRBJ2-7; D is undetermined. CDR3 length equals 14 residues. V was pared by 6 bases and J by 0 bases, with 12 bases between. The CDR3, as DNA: TGTGCCAGCAGCCCCTACCTCTCCTCCTACGAGCAGTACTTC. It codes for CASSPYLSSYEQYF.

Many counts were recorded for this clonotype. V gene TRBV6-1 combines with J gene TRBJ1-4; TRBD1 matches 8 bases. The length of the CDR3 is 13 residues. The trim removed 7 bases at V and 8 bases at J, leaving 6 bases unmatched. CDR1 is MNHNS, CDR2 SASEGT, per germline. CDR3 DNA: TGTGCCAGCATCGAGACAGGGGACGAAAAACTGTTTTTT. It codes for CASIETGDEKLFF.

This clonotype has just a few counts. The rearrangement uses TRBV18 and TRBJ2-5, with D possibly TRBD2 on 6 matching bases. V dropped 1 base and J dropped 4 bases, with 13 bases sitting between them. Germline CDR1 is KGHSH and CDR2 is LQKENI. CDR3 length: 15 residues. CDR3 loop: CASSPLGGNGETQYF. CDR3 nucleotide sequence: TGTGCCAGCTCACCACTAGGCGGGAATGGAGAGACCCAGTACTTC. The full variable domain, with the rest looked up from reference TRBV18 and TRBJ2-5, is NAGVMQNPRHLVRRRGQEARLRCSPMKGHSHVYWYRQLPEEGLKFMVYLQKENIIDESGMPKERFSAEFPKEGPSILRIQQVVRGDSAAYFCASSPLGGNGETQYFGPGTRLLVL.

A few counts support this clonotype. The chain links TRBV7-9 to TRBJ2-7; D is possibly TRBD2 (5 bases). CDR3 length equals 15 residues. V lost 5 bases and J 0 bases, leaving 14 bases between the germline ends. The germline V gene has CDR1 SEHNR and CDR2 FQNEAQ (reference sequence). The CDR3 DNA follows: TGTGCCAGCAGCCTCCTACTAGGGAGCTCCTACGAGCAGTACTTC. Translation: CASSLLLGSSYEQYF.

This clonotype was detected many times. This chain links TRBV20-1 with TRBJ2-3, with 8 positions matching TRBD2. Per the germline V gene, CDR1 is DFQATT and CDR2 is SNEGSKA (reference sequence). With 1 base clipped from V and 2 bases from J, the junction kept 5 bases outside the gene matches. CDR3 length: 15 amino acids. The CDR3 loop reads CSARVGAGDTDTQYF. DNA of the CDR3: TGCAGTGCTAGAGTCGGAGCGGGGGACACAGATACGCAGTATTTT.

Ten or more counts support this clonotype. Written as DNA, the CDR3 is TGCAGTGCTACCGTCGGGGTCTATGGCTACACCTTC. Protein product: CSATVGVYGYTF. The chain couples TRBV20-1 to TRBJ1-2; D gene uncertain. CDR1 and CDR2 from the germline V gene are DFQATT and SNEGSKA (reference sequence). The CDR3 sequence is 12 residues long. V gave up 4 bases and J gave up 4 bases, with 10 bases separating them.

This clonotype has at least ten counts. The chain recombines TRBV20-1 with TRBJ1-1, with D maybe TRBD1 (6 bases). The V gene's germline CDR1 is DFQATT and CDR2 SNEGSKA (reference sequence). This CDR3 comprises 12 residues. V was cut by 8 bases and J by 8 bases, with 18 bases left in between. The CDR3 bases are TGCAGTCTCCTTGTGACCGGGACAGAAGCTTTCTTT. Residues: CSLLVTGTEAFF.

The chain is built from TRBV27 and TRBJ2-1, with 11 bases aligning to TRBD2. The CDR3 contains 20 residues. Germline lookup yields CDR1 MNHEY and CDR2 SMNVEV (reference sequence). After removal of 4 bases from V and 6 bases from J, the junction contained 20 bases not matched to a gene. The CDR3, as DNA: TGTGCCAGCAGTTCGAACCTAGCGGGGGGCCCTCGGGTGGGCCGCAATGAGCAGTTCTTC. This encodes CASSSNLAGGPRVGRNEQFF.

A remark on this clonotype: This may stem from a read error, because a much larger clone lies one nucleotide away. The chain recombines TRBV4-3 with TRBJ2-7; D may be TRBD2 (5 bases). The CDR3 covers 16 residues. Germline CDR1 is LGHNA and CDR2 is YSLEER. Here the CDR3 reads CASSQDLRGSSYVQYF. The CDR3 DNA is TGCGCCAGCAGCCAAGATCTTCGGGGATCAAGTTACGTGCAGTACTTC.

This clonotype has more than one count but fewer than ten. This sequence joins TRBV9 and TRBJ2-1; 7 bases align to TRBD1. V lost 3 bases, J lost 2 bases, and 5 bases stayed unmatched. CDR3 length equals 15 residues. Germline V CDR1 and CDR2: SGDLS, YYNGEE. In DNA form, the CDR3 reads TGTGCCAGCAGCGCCCGACAGGGCGCCTACAATGAGCAGTTCTTC. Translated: CASSARQGAYNEQFF.

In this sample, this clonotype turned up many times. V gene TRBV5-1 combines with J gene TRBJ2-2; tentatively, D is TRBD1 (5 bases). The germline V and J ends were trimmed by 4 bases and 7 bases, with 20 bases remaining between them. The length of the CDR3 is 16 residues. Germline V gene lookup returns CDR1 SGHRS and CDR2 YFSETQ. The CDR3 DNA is TGCGCCAGCAGCATACCAATACACCAGGGTGGCGGGGAGCTGTTTTTT. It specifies CASSIPIHQGGGELFF.

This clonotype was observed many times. In DNA form, the CDR3 reads TGCGCCAGCAGCAGAAACCCGACTAGCGGGAGGGCCTACAATGAGCAGTTCTTC. The encoded protein is CASSRNPTSGRAYNEQFF. The chain carries TRBV4-3 and TRBJ2-1, with 14 bases aligning to TRBD2. Germline V gives CDR1 LGHNA, CDR2 YSLEER. The CDR3 sequence is 18 residues long. Trimming removed 5 bases from V and 2 bases from J; junction bases left unmatched: 8.

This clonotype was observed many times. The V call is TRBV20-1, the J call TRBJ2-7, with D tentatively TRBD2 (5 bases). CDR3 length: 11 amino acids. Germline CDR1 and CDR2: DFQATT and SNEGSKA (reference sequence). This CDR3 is CRMAGGYEQYF. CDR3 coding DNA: TGCAGGATGGCAGGCGGGTACGAGCAGTACTTC.

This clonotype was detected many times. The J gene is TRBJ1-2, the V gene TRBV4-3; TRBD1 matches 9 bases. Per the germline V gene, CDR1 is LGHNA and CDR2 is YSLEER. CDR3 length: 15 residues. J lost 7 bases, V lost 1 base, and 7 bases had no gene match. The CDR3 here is CASSQVTGGFAGYTF. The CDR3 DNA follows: TGCGCCAGCAGCCAAGTAACAGGGGGCTTTGCTGGCTACACCTTC.

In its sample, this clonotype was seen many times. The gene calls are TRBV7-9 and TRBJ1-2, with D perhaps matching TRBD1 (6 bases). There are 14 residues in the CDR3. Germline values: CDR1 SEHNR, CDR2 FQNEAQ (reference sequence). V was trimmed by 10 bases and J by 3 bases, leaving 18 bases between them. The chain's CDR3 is CATRSTGNDYGYTF. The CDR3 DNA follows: TGTGCCACCCGCTCAACAGGGAACGACTATGGCTACACCTTC.

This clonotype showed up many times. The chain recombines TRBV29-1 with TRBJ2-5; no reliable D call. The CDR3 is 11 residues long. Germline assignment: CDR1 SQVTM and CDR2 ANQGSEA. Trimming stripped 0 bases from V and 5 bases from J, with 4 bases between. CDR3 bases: TGCAGCGTTGAAGACGGGGAGACCCAGTACTTC. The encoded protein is CSVEDGETQYF. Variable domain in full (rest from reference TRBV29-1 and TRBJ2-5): SAVISQKPSRDICQRGTSLTIQCQVDSQVTMMFWYRQQPGQSLTLIATANQGSEATYESGFVIDKFPISRPNLTFSTLTVSNMSPEDSSIYLCSVEDGETQYFGPGTRLLVL.

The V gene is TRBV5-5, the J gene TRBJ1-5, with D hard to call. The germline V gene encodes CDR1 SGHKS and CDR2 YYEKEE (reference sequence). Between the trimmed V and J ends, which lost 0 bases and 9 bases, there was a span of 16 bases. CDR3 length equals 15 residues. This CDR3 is CASSLDLSGFPPQHF. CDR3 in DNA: TGTGCCAGCAGCTTGGACTTATCAGGTTTTCCGCCCCAGCATTTT.

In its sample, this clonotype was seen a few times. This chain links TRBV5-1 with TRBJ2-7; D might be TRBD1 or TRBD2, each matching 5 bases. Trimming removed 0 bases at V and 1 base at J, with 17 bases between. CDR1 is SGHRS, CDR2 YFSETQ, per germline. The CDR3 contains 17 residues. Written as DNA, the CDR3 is TGCGCCAGCAGCTTGGTCGCAGGGAGTTTGGGTTCCTACGAGCAGTACTTC. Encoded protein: CASSLVAGSLGSYEQYF.

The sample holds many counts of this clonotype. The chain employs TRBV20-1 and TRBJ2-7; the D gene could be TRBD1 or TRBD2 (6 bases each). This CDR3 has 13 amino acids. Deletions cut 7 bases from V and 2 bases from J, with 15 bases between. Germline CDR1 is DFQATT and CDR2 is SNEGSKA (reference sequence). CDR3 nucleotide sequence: TGCAGTGGGTCCGGGGGCGAGACCTACGAGCAGTACTTC. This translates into CSGSGGETYEQYF.

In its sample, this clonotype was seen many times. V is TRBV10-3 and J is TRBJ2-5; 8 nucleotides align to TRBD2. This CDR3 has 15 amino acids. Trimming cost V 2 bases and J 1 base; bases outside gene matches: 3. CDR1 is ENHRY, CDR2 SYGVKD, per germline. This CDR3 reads CAISERGGRQETQYF. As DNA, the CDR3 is TGTGCCATCAGTGAGCGGGGGGGCCGCCAAGAGACCCAGTACTTC.